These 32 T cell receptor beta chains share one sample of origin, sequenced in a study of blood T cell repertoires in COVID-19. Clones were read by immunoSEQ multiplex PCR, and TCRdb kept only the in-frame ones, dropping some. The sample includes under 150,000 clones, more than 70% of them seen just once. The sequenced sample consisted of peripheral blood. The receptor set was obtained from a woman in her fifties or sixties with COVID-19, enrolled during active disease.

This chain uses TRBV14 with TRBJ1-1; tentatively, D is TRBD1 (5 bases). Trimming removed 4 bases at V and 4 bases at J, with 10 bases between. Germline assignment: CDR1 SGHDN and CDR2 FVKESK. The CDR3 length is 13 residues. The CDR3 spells CASSPRVGTEAFF. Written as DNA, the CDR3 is TGTGCCAGCAGCCCCAGGGTCGGCACTGAAGCTTTCTTT. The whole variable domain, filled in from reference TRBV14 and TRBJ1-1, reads EAGVTQFPSHSVIEKGQTVTLRCDPISGHDNLYWYRRVMGKEIKFLLHFVKESKQDESGMPNNRFLAERTGGTYSTLKVQPAELEDSGVYFCASSPRVGTEAFFGQGTRLTVV.

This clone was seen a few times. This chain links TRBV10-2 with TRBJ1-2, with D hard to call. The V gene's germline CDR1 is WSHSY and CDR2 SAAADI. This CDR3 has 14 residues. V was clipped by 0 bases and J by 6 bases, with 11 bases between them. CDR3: CASSESAKGDGYTF. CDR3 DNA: TGCGCCAGCAGTGAGTCGGCGAAGGGAGATGGCTACACCTTC.

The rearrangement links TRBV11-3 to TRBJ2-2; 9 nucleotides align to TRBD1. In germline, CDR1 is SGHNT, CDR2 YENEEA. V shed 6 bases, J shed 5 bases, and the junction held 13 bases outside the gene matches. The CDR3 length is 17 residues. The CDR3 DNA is TGTGCCAGCAGTCCAAACACAGGGGGCGCCGGAACCGGGGAGCTGTTTTTT. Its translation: CASSPNTGGAGTGELFF.

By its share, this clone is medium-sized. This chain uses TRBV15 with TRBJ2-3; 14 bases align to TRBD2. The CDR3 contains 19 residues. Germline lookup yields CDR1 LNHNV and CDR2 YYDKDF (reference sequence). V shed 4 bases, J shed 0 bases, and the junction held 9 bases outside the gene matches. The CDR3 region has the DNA TGTGCCACCAGCACCAAGACTAGCGGGGGGGCCCTTAGCACAGATACGCAGTATTTT. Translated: CATSTKTSGGALSTDTQYF. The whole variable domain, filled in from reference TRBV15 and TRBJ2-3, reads DAMVIQNPRYQVTQFGKPVTLSCSQTLNHNVMYWYQQKSSQAPKLLFHYYDKDFNNEADTPDNFQSRRPNTSFCFLDIRSPGLGDTAMYLCATSTKTSGGALSTDTQYFGPGTRLTVL.

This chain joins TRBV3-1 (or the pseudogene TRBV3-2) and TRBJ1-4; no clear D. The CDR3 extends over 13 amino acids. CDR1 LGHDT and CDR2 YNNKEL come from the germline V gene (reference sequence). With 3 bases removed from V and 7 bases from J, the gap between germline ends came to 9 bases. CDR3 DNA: TGTGCCAGCAGCCAGACGGCAGGTGAAAAACTGTTTTTT. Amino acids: CASSQTAGEKLFF.

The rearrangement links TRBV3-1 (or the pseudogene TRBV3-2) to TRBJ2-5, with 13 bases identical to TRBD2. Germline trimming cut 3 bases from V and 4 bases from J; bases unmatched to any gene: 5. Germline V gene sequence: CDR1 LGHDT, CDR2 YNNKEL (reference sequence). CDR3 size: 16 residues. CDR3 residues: CASSQGLAGRGETQYF. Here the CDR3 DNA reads TGTGCCAGCAGCCAGGGACTAGCGGGGAGGGGAGAGACCCAGTACTTC.

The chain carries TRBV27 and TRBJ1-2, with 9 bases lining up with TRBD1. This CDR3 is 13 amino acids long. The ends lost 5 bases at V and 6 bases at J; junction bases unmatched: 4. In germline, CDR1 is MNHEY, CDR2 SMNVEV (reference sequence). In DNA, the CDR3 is TGTGCCAGCAGTCGGGACAGGGAAAATGGCTACACCTTC. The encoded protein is CASSRDRENGYTF.

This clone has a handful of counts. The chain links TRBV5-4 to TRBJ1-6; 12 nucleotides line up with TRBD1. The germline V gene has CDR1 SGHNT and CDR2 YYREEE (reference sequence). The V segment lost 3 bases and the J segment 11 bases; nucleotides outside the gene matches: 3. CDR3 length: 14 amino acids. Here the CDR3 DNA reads TGTGCCAGCAGCTGGGGACAGGGGGCGACACCCCTCCACTTT. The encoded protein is CASSWGQGATPLHF.

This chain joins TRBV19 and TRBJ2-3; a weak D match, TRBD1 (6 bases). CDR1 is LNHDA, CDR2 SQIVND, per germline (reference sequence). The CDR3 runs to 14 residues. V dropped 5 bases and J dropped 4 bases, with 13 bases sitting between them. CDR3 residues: CASSVAGVPDTQYF. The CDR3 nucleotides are TGTGCCAGTAGTGTGGCAGGGGTACCAGATACGCAGTATTTT.

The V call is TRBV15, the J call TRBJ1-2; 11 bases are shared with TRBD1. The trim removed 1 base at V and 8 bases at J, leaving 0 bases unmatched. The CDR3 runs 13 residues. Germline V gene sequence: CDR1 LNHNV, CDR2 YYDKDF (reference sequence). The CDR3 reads CATSRGTGGGYTF. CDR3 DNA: TGTGCCACCAGCAGAGGGACAGGGGGCGGCTACACCTTC.

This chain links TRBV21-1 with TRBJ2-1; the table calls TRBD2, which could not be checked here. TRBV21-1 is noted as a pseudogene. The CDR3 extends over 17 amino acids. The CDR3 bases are TGTGCCAGCAGCAAAGCGGTTCCGGGACTACGACCCAATGAGCAGTTCTTC. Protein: CASSKAVPGLRPNEQFF.

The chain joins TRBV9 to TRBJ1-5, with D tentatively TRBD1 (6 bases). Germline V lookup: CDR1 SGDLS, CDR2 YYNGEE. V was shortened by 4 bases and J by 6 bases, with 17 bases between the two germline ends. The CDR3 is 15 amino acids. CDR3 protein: CASSTQGNLGQPQHF. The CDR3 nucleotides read TGTGCCAGCAGCACACAGGGTAACCTGGGTCAGCCCCAGCATTTT.

CDR3 in DNA: TGTGCCAGCAGCTCGGGACAGGGGGATCAGCCCCAGCATTTT. Its protein is CASSSGQGDQPQHF. The gene calls are TRBV7-2 and TRBJ1-5, with 11 nucleotides matching TRBD1. Looked up from germline, CDR1 is SGHTA and CDR2 is FQGNSA. The V gene end was trimmed by 4 bases and the J gene end by 5 bases; junction bases not matched to a gene: 1. The CDR3 is made up of 14 amino acids. Supplemented by reference TRBV7-2 and TRBJ1-5, the full variable domain reads GAGVSQSPSNKVTEKGKDVELRCDPISGHTALYWYRQSLGQGLEFLIYFQGNSAPDKSGLPSDRFSAERTGGSVSTLTIQRTQQEDSAVYLCASSSGQGDQPQHFGDGTRLSIL.

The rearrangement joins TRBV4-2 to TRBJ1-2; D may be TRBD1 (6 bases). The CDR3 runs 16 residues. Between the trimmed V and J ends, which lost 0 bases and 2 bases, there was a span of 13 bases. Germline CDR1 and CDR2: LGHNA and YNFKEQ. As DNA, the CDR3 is TGTGCCAGCAGCCAAGAGAGTGTCAGGGGAAACTATGGCTACACCTTC. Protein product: CASSQESVRGNYGYTF.

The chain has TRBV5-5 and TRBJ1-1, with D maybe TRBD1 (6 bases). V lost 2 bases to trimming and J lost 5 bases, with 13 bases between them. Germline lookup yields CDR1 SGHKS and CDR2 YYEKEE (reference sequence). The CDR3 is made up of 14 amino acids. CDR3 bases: TGTGCCAGCAGCTTAAGAACAGGGTGGACTGAAGCTTTCTTT. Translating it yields CASSLRTGWTEAFF.

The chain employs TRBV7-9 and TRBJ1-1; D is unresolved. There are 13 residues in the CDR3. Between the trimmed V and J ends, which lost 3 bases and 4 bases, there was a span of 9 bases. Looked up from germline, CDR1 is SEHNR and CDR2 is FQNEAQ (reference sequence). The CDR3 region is CASSFPGFTEAFF. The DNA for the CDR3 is TGTGCCAGCAGCTTTCCAGGATTCACTGAAGCTTTCTTT.

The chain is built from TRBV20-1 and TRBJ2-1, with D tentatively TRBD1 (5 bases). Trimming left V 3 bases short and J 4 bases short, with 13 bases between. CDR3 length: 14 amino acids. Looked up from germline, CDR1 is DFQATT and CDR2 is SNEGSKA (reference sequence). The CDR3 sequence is CSASGERGYNEQFF. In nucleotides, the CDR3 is TGCAGTGCTAGTGGGGAAAGGGGTTACAATGAGCAGTTCTTC.

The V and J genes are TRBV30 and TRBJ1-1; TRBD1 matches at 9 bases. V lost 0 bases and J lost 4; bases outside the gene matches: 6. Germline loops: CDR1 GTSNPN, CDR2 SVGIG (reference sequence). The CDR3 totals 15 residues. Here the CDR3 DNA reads TGTGCCTGGAGTGTTAGGACAGGGGTGACCACTGAAGCTTTCTTT. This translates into CAWSVRTGVTTEAFF.

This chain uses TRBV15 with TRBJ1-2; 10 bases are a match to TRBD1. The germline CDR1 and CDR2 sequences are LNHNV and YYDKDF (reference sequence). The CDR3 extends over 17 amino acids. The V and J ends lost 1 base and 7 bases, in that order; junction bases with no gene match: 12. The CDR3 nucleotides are TGTGCCACCAGCAGAGGCTCCGGGACAGGGGAAATTCTTGGCTACACCTTC. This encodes CATSRGSGTGEILGYTF.

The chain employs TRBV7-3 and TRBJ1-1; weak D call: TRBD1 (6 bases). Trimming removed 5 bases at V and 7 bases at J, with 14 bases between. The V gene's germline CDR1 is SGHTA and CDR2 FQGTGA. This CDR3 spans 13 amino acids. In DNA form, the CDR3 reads TGTGCCAGCAGCAAGAAGGGGGAAGGTGAAGCTTTCTTT. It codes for CASSKKGEGEAFF.

The CDR3 protein is CASTKRGASLDEQFF. In DNA form, the CDR3 reads TGTGCCAGCACCAAGCGGGGGGCTTCCTTAGATGAGCAGTTCTTC. The chain has TRBV9 and TRBJ2-1, with 9 bases lining up with TRBD2. The germline gives CDR1 SGDLS, CDR2 YYNGEE. The CDR3 totals 15 residues. J was trimmed by 8 bases and V by 6 bases; bases with no gene match: 12.

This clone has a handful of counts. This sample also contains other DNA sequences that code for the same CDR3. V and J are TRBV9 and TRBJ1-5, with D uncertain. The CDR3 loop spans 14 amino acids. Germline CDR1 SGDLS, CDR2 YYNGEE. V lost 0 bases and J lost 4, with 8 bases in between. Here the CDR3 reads CASSVGGENQPQHF. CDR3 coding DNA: TGTGCCAGCAGCGTAGGCGGGGAAAATCAGCCCCAGCATTTT.

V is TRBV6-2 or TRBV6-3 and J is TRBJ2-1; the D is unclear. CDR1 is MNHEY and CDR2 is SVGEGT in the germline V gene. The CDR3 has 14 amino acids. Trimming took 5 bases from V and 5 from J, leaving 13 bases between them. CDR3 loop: CASSQEVRDNEQFF. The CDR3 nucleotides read TGTGCCAGCAGTCAAGAGGTCCGCGACAATGAGCAGTTCTTC.

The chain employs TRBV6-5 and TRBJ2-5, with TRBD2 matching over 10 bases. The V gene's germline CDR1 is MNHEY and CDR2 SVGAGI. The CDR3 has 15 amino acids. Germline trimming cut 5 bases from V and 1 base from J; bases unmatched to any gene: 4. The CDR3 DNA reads TGTGCCAGCAGTCAGCGGACTAGCGGCCAAGAGACCCAGTACTTC. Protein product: CASSQRTSGQETQYF.

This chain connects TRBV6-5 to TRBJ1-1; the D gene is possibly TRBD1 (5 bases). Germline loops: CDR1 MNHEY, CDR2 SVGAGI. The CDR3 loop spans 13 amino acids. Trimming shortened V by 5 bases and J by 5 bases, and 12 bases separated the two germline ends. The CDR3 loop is CASSTAGRTEAFF. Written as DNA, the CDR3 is TGTGCCAGCAGTACCGCAGGGAGGACTGAAGCTTTCTTT.

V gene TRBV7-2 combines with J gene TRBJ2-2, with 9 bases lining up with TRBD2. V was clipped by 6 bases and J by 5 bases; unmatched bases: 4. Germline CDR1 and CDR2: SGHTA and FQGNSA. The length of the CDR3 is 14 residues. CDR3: CASRAGGGTGELFF. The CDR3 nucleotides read TGTGCCAGCAGAGCGGGGGGTGGGACCGGGGAGCTGTTTTTT.

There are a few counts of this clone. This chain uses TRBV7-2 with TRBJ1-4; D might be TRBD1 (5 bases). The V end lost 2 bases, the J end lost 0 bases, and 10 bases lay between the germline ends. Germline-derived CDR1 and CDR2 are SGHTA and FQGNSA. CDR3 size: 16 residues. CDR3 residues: CASSLIGRATNEKLFF. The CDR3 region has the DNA TGTGCCAGCAGCTTAATCGGCAGGGCAACTAATGAAAAACTGTTTTTT.

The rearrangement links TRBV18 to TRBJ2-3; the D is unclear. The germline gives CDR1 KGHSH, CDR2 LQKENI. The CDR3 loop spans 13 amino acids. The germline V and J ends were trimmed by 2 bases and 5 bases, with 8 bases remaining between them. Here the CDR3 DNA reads TGTGCCAGCTCACCATTAACGGGAGATACGCAGTATTTT. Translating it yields CASSPLTGDTQYF. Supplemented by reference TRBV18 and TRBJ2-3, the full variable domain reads NAGVMQNPRHLVRRRGQEARLRCSPMKGHSHVYWYRQLPEEGLKFMVYLQKENIIDESGMPKERFSAEFPKEGPSILRIQQVVRGDSAAYFCASSPLTGDTQYFGPGTRLTVL.

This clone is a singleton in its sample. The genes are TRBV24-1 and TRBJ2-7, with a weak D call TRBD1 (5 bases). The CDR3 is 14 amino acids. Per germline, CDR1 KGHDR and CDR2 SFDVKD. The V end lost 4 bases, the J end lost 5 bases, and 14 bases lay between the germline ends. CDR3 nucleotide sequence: TGTGCCACCAGTGACTACTCAGGGATCCACGAGCAGTACTTC. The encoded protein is CATSDYSGIHEQYF.

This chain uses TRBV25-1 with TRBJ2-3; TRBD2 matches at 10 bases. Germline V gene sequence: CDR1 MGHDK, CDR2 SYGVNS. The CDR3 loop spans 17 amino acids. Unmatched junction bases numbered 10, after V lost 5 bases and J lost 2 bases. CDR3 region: CASSLKTSGRDTDTQYF. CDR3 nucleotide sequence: TGTGCCAGCAGTTTGAAGACTAGCGGGCGAGACACAGATACGCAGTATTTT.

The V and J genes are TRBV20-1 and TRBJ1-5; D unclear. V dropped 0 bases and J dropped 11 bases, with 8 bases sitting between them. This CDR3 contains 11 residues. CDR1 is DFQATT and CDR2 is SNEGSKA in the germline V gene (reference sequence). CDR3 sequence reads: CSARDSSAQHF. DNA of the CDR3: TGCAGTGCTAGAGATAGCTCGGCCCAGCATTTT.

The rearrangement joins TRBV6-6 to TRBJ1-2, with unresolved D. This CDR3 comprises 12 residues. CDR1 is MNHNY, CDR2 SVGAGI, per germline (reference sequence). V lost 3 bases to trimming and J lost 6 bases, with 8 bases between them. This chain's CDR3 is CASSYSGDGYTF. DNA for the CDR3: TGTGCCAGCAGTTATTCCGGGGATGGCTACACCTTC.